This TCR beta chain was obtained from a study of blood T cells in healthy people across ages. Study-wide findings and caveats: A greater number of naive CD4+ cells and higher diversity distinguished long-lived donors from aged donors.

Donors each provided around 10 milliliters of peripheral blood. With respect to this clonotype: Antigen: not known.

Sample-barcoded 5' priming and a J-beta primer mix drove a second PCR of roughly 7 to 11 cycles. Each sample provided no less than 3 million CDR3-containing paired-end reads. One entry per CDR3 protein results from TCRdb running MiXCR on the 5' RACE reads. Found here are about 640,000 distinct CDR3 sequences, under 70% of them singletons; the top ten hold 30% to 40%. This CDR3 spans 16 amino acids. With 8 bases clipped from V and 3 bases from J, the junction kept 13 bases outside the gene matches. The TCR was taken from a man aged 55 to 69 in good health. This chain connects TRBV12-3 or TRBV12-4 to TRBJ2-1, with TRBD2 matching 7 bases. The sample was blood. Here the CDR3 reads CASRPSSAGDYNEQFF. CDR3 nucleotide sequence: TGTGCCAGCCGCCCATCATCGGCGGGGGACTACAATGAGCAGTTCTTC.